This is a list of T cell receptor beta chains from one sample in a study of T cells after yellow fever vaccination. TCRdb itself ran the 5' RACE reads through MiXCR, one entry per CDR3 protein. The sample shows about 300,000 distinct CDR3 sequences, roughly 4.3% of them seen only once. The source was PBMCs, collected 5 days after the yellow fever booster vaccination. These receptors all come from a man between 18 and 29 years old who received the YFV17D yellow fever vaccine. The CDR3 runs from the conserved cysteine through the conserved F or W. D genes are given only for firm matches. Rows may omit the clone size; those that give it use once, few, many or a size class.

j_gene,abundance,v_gene,d_gene,len,CDR3aa,CDR3nt
TRBJ1-6,-,TRBV18,-,13,CASRADQDSPLHF,TGTGCCAGCCGGGCGGACCAGGATTCACCCCTCCACTTT
TRBJ2-1,few,TRBV15,-,13,CATSSGWGNEQFF,TGTGCCACCAGCAGTGGGTGGGGCAATGAGCAGTTCTTC
TRBJ2-3,few,TRBV6-5,-,15,CASSYSNARTDTQYF,TGTGCCAGCAGTTACTCGAATGCCCGCACAGATACGCAGTATTTT
TRBJ1-1,few,TRBV20-1,TRBD1,13,CSGTGSLNTEAFF,TGCAGTGGGACAGGGTCCTTGAACACTGAAGCTTTCTTT
TRBJ2-3,many,TRBV5-1,TRBD2,18,CASSQRLAGSTSTDTQYF,TGCGCCAGCAGCCAAAGACTAGCGGGGTCTACTAGCACAGATACGCAGTATTTT
TRBJ1-6,-,TRBV30,TRBD1,13,CAWSVLQGGPLHF,TGTGCCTGGAGTGTACTGCAGGGGGGACCCCTCCACTTT
TRBJ1-3,-,TRBV5-1,TRBD1,16,CASSAGQGSSGNTIYF,TGCGCCAGCAGCGCGGGACAGGGGAGCTCTGGAAACACCATATATTTT
TRBJ1-6,few,TRBV15,TRBD1,15,CATSRVTGEYSPLHF,TGTGCCACCAGCAGAGTGACAGGGGAGTATTCACCCCTCCACTTT
TRBJ2-1,few,TRBV20-1,-,13,CSASESAADEQFF,TGCAGTGCTAGTGAGTCGGCGGCCGATGAGCAGTTCTTC
TRBJ2-5,many,TRBV4-1,TRBD2,15,CASSYSGGTQETQYF,TGCGCCAGCAGTTATAGCGGGGGGACTCAAGAGACCCAGTACTTC
TRBJ2-5,-,TRBV5-1,-,18,CASSFQPMTGEYQETQYF,TGCGCCAGCAGCTTCCAACCCATGACAGGAGAGTACCAAGAGACCCAGTACTTC
TRBJ1-5,-,TRBV6-1,-,13,CASRMGGDQPQHF,TGTGCCAGCAGGATGGGCGGGGATCAGCCCCAGCATTTT
TRBJ1-1,many,TRBV7-6,-,15,CASSARTGMNTEAFF,TGTGCCAGCAGCGCGAGAACAGGGATGAACACTGAAGCTTTCTTT
TRBJ2-6,few,TRBV19,-,16,CASSIEGLNGANVLTF,TGTGCCAGTAGTATAGAGGGGCTGAATGGGGCCAACGTCCTGACTTTC
TRBJ2-5,-,TRBV7-7,TRBD2,14,CAVTSGGARETQYF,TGTGCCGTGACTAGCGGGGGGGCGAGAGAGACCCAGTACTTC
TRBJ2-6,-,TRBV7-9,-,13,CASSPGTVHVLTF,TGTGCCAGCAGCCCAGGGACCGTCCACGTCCTGACTTTC
TRBJ2-1,many,TRBV9,-,15,CASSVLGGFYNEQFF,TGTGCCAGCAGCGTGCTTGGGGGGTTCTACAATGAGCAGTTCTTC
TRBJ1-1,many,TRBV10-3,-,16,CATRLEMEMINTEAFF,TGTGCCACCCGCCTGGAGATGGAGATGATAAACACTGAAGCTTTCTTT
TRBJ2-3,many,TRBV7-3,-,14,CASSLNAGSDTQYF,TGTGCCAGCAGCTTAAACGCAGGGTCAGATACGCAGTATTTT
TRBJ2-2,few,TRBV5-5,TRBD1,15,CASSQGTGFTGELFF,TGTGCCAGCAGCCAAGGGACAGGGTTCACCGGGGAGCTGTTTTTT
TRBJ1-2,-,TRBV5-1,-,13,CASSFGENYGYTF,TGCGCCAGCAGCTTCGGGGAGAACTATGGCTACACCTTC
TRBJ2-3,many,TRBV10-3,TRBD2,16,CAISDSVAGGPDTQYF,TGTGCCATCAGTGATTCAGTAGCGGGGGGGCCGGATACGCAGTATTTT
TRBJ1-2,many,TRBV7-2,-,15,CASSLAVEANYGYTF,TGTGCCAGCAGCTTGGCGGTAGAGGCTAACTATGGCTACACCTTC
TRBJ1-1,-,TRBV24-1,-,11,CATSLGTEAFF,TGTGCCACCAGCTTGGGCACTGAAGCTTTCTTT
TRBJ2-2,-,TRBV7-9,-,15,CASSTQVLNTGELFF,TGTGCCAGCAGCACGCAGGTTTTGAACACCGGGGAGCTGTTTTTT
TRBJ1-2,many,TRBV4-2,TRBD1,16,CASSQVGTGDNYGYTF,TGTGCCAGCAGCCAGGTCGGGACAGGCGATAACTATGGCTACACCTTC
TRBJ1-1,-,TRBV3-1,TRBD1,15,CASSPRDSRRTEAFF,TGTGCCAGCAGCCCTCGGGACAGCAGGCGGACTGAAGCTTTCTTT
TRBJ2-2,-,TRBV7-2,-,16,CASSLVGGEVTGELFF,TGTGCCAGCAGCTTAGTCGGGGGTGAGGTCACCGGGGAGCTGTTTTTT
TRBJ2-3,few,TRBV7-8,TRBD1,16,CASSLWDRGATDTQYF,TGTGCCAGCAGCTTATGGGACAGGGGAGCCACAGATACGCAGTATTTT
TRBJ2-5,many,TRBV7-8,TRBD1,15,CASSQSRTGVETQYF,TGTGCCAGCAGCCAGAGCCGGACAGGGGTAGAGACCCAGTACTTC
TRBJ1-6,many,TRBV5-1,-,15,CASSLGGTRSLALHF,TGCGCCAGCAGCTTGGGGGGGACACGCAGTTTGGCCCTCCACTTT
TRBJ2-3,many,TRBV7-7,-,17,CASSLGLGIRDTDTQYF,TGTGCCAGCAGCTTGGGCCTGGGAATTAGGGACACAGATACGCAGTATTTT
TRBJ1-3,many,TRBV4-3,-,12,CASSQDNSAMHF,TGCGCCAGCAGCCAAGACAATTCGGCCATGCATTTT
TRBJ2-7,many,TRBV6-1,-,12,CASSPNGYEQYF,TGTGCCAGCAGCCCAAACGGCTACGAGCAGTACTTC
TRBJ2-5,-,TRBV5-1,-,15,CASSLPGTVGETQYF,TGCGCCAGCAGCTTGCCCGGGACGGTAGGAGAGACCCAGTACTTC
TRBJ1-2,-,TRBV20-1,-,12,CSARGSNYGYTF,TGCAGTGCCCGCGGGAGTAACTATGGCTACACCTTC
TRBJ1-3,-,TRBV7-8,-,20,CASSLARMVGVAHSGNTIYF,TGTGCCAGCAGCTTAGCCCGGATGGTGGGCGTAGCTCACTCTGGAAACACCATATATTTT
TRBJ2-2,many,TRBV29-1,-,14,CSVCTAANTGELFF,TGCAGCGTTTGTACGGCCGCGAACACCGGGGAGCTGTTTTTT
TRBJ1-2,many,TRBV5-1,TRBD1,14,CASSLGTGESGYTF,TGCGCCAGCAGCTTGGGGACAGGGGAAAGTGGCTACACCTTC
TRBJ1-2,-,TRBV12-3/TRBV12-4,-,16,CASTIQQGFPLYGYTF,TGTGCCAGCACCATACAACAGGGATTTCCTCTCTATGGCTACACCTTC
TRBJ2-3,many,TRBV5-1,-,15,CASSSGRPARDTQYF,TGCGCCAGCAGCTCTGGTAGACCCGCTAGGGATACGCAGTATTTT
TRBJ1-1,large,TRBV20-1,-,12,CSARVRDTEAFF,TGCAGTGCTAGGGTTCGCGACACTGAAGCTTTCTTT
TRBJ1-2,-,TRBV3-1,-,11,CASSQYFGATF,TGTGCCAGCAGCCAATACTTTGGGGCTACCTTC
TRBJ1-6,many,TRBV7-2,-,17,CASSWTQGGGYNSPLHF,TGTGCCAGCAGCTGGACCCAGGGAGGGGGCTATAATTCACCCCTCCACTTT
TRBJ2-3,many,TRBV20-1,-,13,CSAREVPTDTQYF,TGCAGTGCTAGAGAAGTACCCACAGATACGCAGTATTTT
TRBJ2-2,many,TRBV7-6,-,16,CASSLNIGDTAGELFF,TGTGCCAGCAGCTTAAATATTGGGGACACGGCCGGGGAGCTGTTTTTT
TRBJ1-2,many,TRBV5-4,-,16,CASSLGQSGGVYGYTF,TGTGCCAGCAGCTTGGGACAGAGCGGGGGAGTATATGGCTACACCTTC
TRBJ2-1,many,TRBV7-2,TRBD2,12,CASSRSGGAIFF,TGTGCCAGCAGTCGTAGCGGGGGGGCAATCTTCTTC
TRBJ2-1,few,TRBV10-2,-,13,CASLGAGVYEQFF,TGCGCCAGCTTGGGGGCGGGGGTCTATGAGCAGTTCTTC
TRBJ2-3,few,TRBV5-1,TRBD1,16,CASSLQGALRGDTQYF,TGCGCCAGCAGCCTACAGGGGGCGCTTAGAGGAGATACGCAGTATTTT
TRBJ2-2,many,TRBV4-3,-,19,CASSQELGRRNPNTGELFF,TGCGCCAGCAGCCAAGAACTTGGACGGCGGAATCCGAACACCGGGGAGCTGTTTTTT